Listed below are T cell receptor beta chains from one sample, sequenced in a study of tumor-infiltrating lymphocytes in primary liver carcinoma. TCRdb re-called the multiplex PCR reads through MiXCR, storing one row per CDR3 protein. This table holds 95,000 to 100,000 distinct CDR3 sequences, under 70% found once. The sequencing input was liver tumor tissue from sampling region 2. These receptors were collected from a woman aged 60-75 years with primary liver carcinoma and hepatitis B virus infection. The CDR3 runs from the conserved cysteine through the conserved F or W. D genes are given only for firm matches. Size is omitted from some rows. Given values are once, few, many or a class for expanded clones.

-,-,15,TRBJ2-3,TRBV11-3,CDSSLGLSGTDTQYF,TGTGACAGCAGCCTCGGACTTAGCGGCACGGATACCCAGTATTTT
-,-,15,TRBJ2-7,TRBV11-2,CAGSVFRGRSYEQYF,TGTGCCGGCAGCGTTTTCCGGGGAAGGTCCTACGAGCAGTATTTC
-,-,15,TRBJ2-3,TRBV14,CPSTQDPGRTDTQYF,TGTCCCAGCACCCAAGATCCAGGGCGAACAGATACGCAGTATTTT
TRBD2,medium-sized,15,TRBJ2-7,TRBV11-3,CASSVGGGSSYEQYF,TGTGCCAGCAGCGTGGGGGGGGGAAGCTCCTACGAGCAGTACTTC
-,-,13,TRBJ2-1,TRBV5-5,CASSSDGYNEEFF,TGTGCCAGCAGCTCGGACGGCTACAATGAGGAGTTCTTC
TRBD1,many,12,TRBJ2-5,TRBV29-1,CSVGRQGRLQYF,TGCAGCGTCGGACGACAGGGACGGCTCCAGTACTTC
TRBD1,once,15,TRBJ2-1,TRBV28,CASSTYRQGFSEQFF,TGTGCCAGCAGTACCTACCGACAGGGTTTCAGTGAGCAGTTCTTC
-,-,16,TRBJ2-7,TRBV18,CASSPNRDLSLVEQYF,TGTGCCAGCTCACCAAACAGAGACTTATCCCTCGTCGAGCAGTACTTC
-,-,13,TRBJ1-5,TRBV6-5,CASSSRGDQPQHF,TGTGCCAGCAGTTCCCGGGGGGATCAGCCCCAGCATTTC
-,-,18,TRBJ1-1,TRBV12-3/TRBV12-4,CASSSRSDKWAMNTEAFF,TGTGCCAGCAGTTCCCGTAGCGATAAGTGGGCAATGAACACTGAAGCTTTCTTT
TRBD2,-,16,TRBJ2-2,TRBV4-1,CASSKLAGVGTGELFF,TGCGCCAGCAGCAAACTAGCGGGAGTTGGCACAGGGGAGCTGTTTTTT
-,few,14,TRBJ2-7,TRBV11-2,CASSLAGSVYEQYF,TGTGCCAGCAGCCTTGCGGGAAGTGTATACGAGCAGTACTTC
-,-,13,TRBJ1-1,TRBV5-1,CVSRRSENTEAFF,TGCGTCAGCAGGCGTTCAGAGAATACTGAAGCTTTCTTT
-,-,14,TRBJ1-1,TRBV4-1,CASSQGPPGTEDFF,TGCGCCAGCAGCCAAGGGCCACCGGGGACTGAAGATTTCTTT
TRBD1,-,15,TRBJ2-7,TRBV5-1,CASSRGQTGIYEQYF,TGCGCCAGCAGCCGGGGACAGACCGGGATATACGAGCAGTACTTC
TRBD1,-,15,TRBJ1-1,TRBV28,CASSLQGAVRTEAFF,TGTGCCAGCAGTTTACAGGGGGCGGTGAGAACTGAAGCTTTCTTT
TRBD2,-,16,TRBJ2-1,TRBV7-9,CASTLWAGGIQVEQFF,TGTGCCAGCACCTTATGGGCGGGAGGCATACAAGTTGAGCAGTTCTTC
-,once,15,TRBJ1-5,TRBV19,CASSTQGYGNQPQHF,TGTGCCAGTAGTACTCAGGGGTACGGCAATCAGCCCCAGCATTTT
TRBD2,medium-sized,13,TRBJ2-5,TRBV11-2,CASSFTGGGAQYF,TGTGCCAGCAGCTTTACGGGAGGCGGGGCCCAGTACTTC
-,once,15,TRBJ1-1,TRBV11-1,CAGNFFGAANTEAFF,TGTGCCGGTAACTTTTTTGGGGCAGCGAACACTGAAGCTTTCTTT
-,few,17,TRBJ2-7,TRBV28,CASSSLEGGRSTYEQYF,TGTGCCAGCAGCTCCCTTGAGGGGGGGAGGAGCACCTACGAGCAGTACTTC
-,once,16,TRBJ2-3,TRBV29-1,CSVRGSAAGGGGTQYF,TGCAGCGTCCGCGGATCCGCGGCAGGAGGTGGCGGTACGCAGTATTTT
TRBD1,-,14,TRBJ2-1,TRBV4-2,CTSSPWDRVNEQFF,TGTACCAGCAGCCCTTGGGACAGGGTCAATGAGCAGTTCTTC
TRBD1,-,15,TRBJ1-5,TRBV6-6,CASIRGQGGNQPQHF,TGTGCCAGTATCCGTGGACAGGGGGGCAATCAGCCCCAGCATTTT
-,-,15,TRBJ2-7,TRBV20-1,CSARPATGRVYEQYF,TGCAGTGCTCGGCCCGCGACAGGGAGGGTCTACGAGCAGTACTTC
-,once,17,TRBJ2-3,TRBV11-3,CASGLSFRSLRTDTQYF,TGCGCCAGCGGCTTATCGTTTCGGTCGCTACGGACAGATACGCAGTATTTT